Sequencing of this T cell receptor (beta chain) was carried out in a study of type 1 regulatory T cells (dated by TCRdb to the early 2020s). Background on the whole study: The study characterized an in vitro protocol that generated a Tr1-enriched, alloantigen-specific CD4 T cell product named T-allo10. T-allo10 was being tested clinically in patients with hematological malignancies who were undergoing allogeneic hematopoietic stem cell transplantation. On the study overall, not on this receptor specifically: A more restricted TCR repertoire was observed in Tr1 cells than in non-Tr1 cells, and this restriction was interpreted in the study as alloantigen-induced clonal expansion.

V is pruned by 7 bases and J by 3 bases, leaving 8 bases of the junction without a gene match. Taken from the germline V gene, the CDR1 and CDR2 loops are SQVTM and ANQGSEA. From its cysteine to its phenylalanine, the CDR3 spans 14 amino acids. Only the CDR3 DNA is retained, 42 bases long and in frame from the first base. A remark on this clonotype: What this receptor recognizes is not known. No quality values exist for individual bases; no much larger clone is one base distant.

Reads for this sample came from an Illumina MiSeq. TCRdb passed the public sequencing reads through fastp at Q25 and MiXCR, retaining productive beta sequences. CDR3 protein duplicates are merged, each entry listing the most common genes and DNA. The sample table lists just under 65,000 distinct CDR3 sequences, more than 45% of them with a count of one. The top ten constitute approximately 2.3% of the sample. This receptor was taken from a human donor in good health. The rearranged segments are TRBV29-1 and TRBJ2-7; 11 central nucleotides agree with TRBD1. Sequencing was performed on cultured non-Tr1 T cells, either the whole culture or a sorted T cell fraction (not recorded which). Per the publication, the cell subset or site label means: non-Tr1 population from the T-allo10 product. The nucleotide sequence reads TGCAGCGCGCTCCGCGGGACAGGGGGCTACGAGCAGTACTTC. It translates as CSALRGTGGYEQYF.